These 9 T cell receptor beta chains originate from one sample sequenced in a study of post-analysis software for immune sequencing data. Study-level results: Patients used four to six TRBV segments, including TRBV5-6, TRBV5-1 and TRBV20-1, more often than controls.

No antigen has been assigned to these receptors. The TCR beta cDNA libraries carried unique molecular identifiers. Via MiXCR, TCRdb re-called the PCR reads, giving one row per CDR3 protein. Of hundreds of thousands of distinct CDR3 sequences in the sample, about 50% were seen once. Input material: blood. The receptors originated from a girl aged 10 to 17 with multiple sclerosis.

In its sample, this clonotype was seen many times. This chain connects TRBV9 to TRBJ2-1; 9 nucleotides match TRBD2. The trim removed 0 bases at V and 7 bases at J, leaving 8 bases unmatched. The CDR3 has 16 amino acids. Germline V CDR1 and CDR2: SGDLS, YYNGEE. CDR3 nucleotide sequence: TGTGCCAGCAGCGTAGGGGCGGGAGGGATTGGAAATGAGCAGTTCTTC. Its protein product is CASSVGAGGIGNEQFF.

The table lists this clonotype with a few counts. The V and J genes are TRBV5-1 and TRBJ2-1; the D gene is possibly TRBD2 (7 bases). The V end was cut by 4 bases, the J end by 2 bases, with 13 bases between. Germline CDR1 reads SGHRS; CDR2 reads YFSETQ. The CDR3 runs 15 residues. CDR3 bases: TGCGCCAGCAGCCCTAGCGGACAGCCCTACAATGAGCAGTTCTTC. Protein sequence: CASSPSGQPYNEQFF. The whole variable domain, filled in from reference TRBV5-1 and TRBJ2-1, reads KAGVTQTPRYLIKTRGQQVTLSCSPISGHRSVSWYQQTPGQGLQFLFEYFSETQRNKGNFPGRFSGRQFSNSRSEMNVSTLELGDSALYLCASSPSGQPYNEQFFGPGTRLTVL.

The chain has TRBV20-1 and TRBJ1-2; TRBD1 is a possible D gene (6 bases). V dropped 0 bases and J dropped 9 bases, with 17 bases sitting between them. This CDR3 region has 14 residues. Germline assignment: CDR1 DFQATT and CDR2 SNEGSKA (reference sequence). CDR3 nucleotides: TGCAGTGCTAGAGATGGCAAAGGGGGAGTTAGCTACACCTTC. It yields the protein CSARDGKGGVSYTF.

Comment on this clonotype: At one end, the junction sequence differs from germline, possibly due to a read error. V usage is TRBV6-1 and J usage is TRBJ2-7; D remains ambiguous. Germline CDR1 and CDR2: MNHNS and SASEGT. The CDR3 is 14 residues long. The CDR3, as DNA: TGCGCCAGCACCGTCATCAGGAAGTCCTACGAGCAGTACTTC. Its translation: CASTVIRKSYEQYF.

The V gene is TRBV20-1, the J gene TRBJ2-4, with unresolved D. This CDR3 contains 15 residues. The germline CDR1 and CDR2 sequences are DFQATT and SNEGSKA (reference sequence). The CDR3 DNA follows: TGCAGCGCGAACGGCGCTCACCTAGCCAAAAACATTCAGTACTTC. This translates into CSANGAHLAKNIQYF.

The chain combines TRBV6-1 with TRBJ1-6; possibly TRBD1 for D (5 bases). The germline CDR1 and CDR2 sequences are MNHNS and SASEGT. V was trimmed by 6 bases and J by 9 bases, leaving 15 bases between them. This CDR3 contains 14 residues. CDR3 loop: CASRVQEGSSPLHF. In DNA form, the CDR3 reads TGTGCCAGCAGGGTACAGGAGGGAAGTTCACCCCTCCACTTT.

This clonotype appeared once. The genes are TRBV20-1 and TRBJ2-3, with D hard to call. The germline gives CDR1 DFQATT, CDR2 SNEGSKA (reference sequence). Trimming left V 7 bases short and J 2 bases short, with 7 bases between. The CDR3 spans 11 residues. The CDR3 DNA reads TGCAGTGGTGACTTCACAGATACGCAGTATTTT. Protein: CSGDFTDTQYF.

The chain joins TRBV12-3 or TRBV12-4 to TRBJ1-1; 8 nucleotides align to TRBD1. Germline trimming cut 2 bases from V and 10 bases from J; bases unmatched to any gene: 6. The CDR3 has 13 residues. CDR3 DNA sequence: TGTGCCAGCAGTTTACAGGGGGCGGCGGGAGCTTTCTTT. As protein: CASSLQGAAGAFF.

The chain employs TRBV10-3 and TRBJ2-3; D is unresolved. V was cut by 0 bases and J by 0 bases, with 13 bases left in between. CDR1 ENHRY and CDR2 SYGVKD come from the germline V gene. CDR3 size: 17 residues. In DNA, the CDR3 is TGTGCCATCAGTGAGTCGACTCTGAGTTCTAGCACAGATACGCAGTATTTT. Its translation: CAISESTLSSSTDTQYF.